The rows below give T cell receptor beta chains drawn from one sample of a study of shared clonotypes between healthy human individuals. TCRdb's copy holds only in-frame clones and misses some; the assay was immunoSEQ multiplex PCR. There are about 1.4 million clones in the sample; about 96% occur only once, and 0.95% to 1.5% lies in the top ten. The sample consisted of naive CD4+ T cells sorted from blood. These receptors were obtained from a man in his thirties or forties in good health. The CDR3 runs from the conserved cysteine through the conserved F or W. The order of the fields is clone size, D gene, J gene, V gene, CDR3 protein, CDR3 DNA. The D gene is left open where the match is weak. Expanded clones are given a class, and other clones once, few, many or no size at all.

- - TRBJ2-7 TRBV5-1 CASSLAWDDNEQYF TGCGCCAGCAGCTTGGCCTGGGACGACAACGAGCAGTACTTC
- - TRBJ1-5 TRBV4-2 CASSYRRDQPQHF TGTGCCAGCAGCTACAGGAGGGATCAGCCCCAGCATTTT
- TRBD1 TRBJ1-4 TRBV2 CASSVATGGKEKLFF TGTGCCAGCAGTGTAGCAACAGGGGGAAAGGAAAAACTGTTTTTT
- - TRBJ2-2 TRBV11-3 CASSSPLGRNTGELFF TGTGCCAGCAGCTCGCCCCTGGGACGGAACACCGGGGAGCTGTTTTTT
- TRBD2 TRBJ2-2 TRBV27 CASSSRTSGYTGELFF TGTGCCAGCAGTTCCCGGACTAGCGGGTACACCGGGGAGCTGTTTTTT
- TRBD1 TRBJ1-4 TRBV27 CASSFDREGDEKLFF TGTGCCAGCAGTTTCGACAGGGAAGGAGATGAAAAACTGTTTTTT
- TRBD1 TRBJ2-3 TRBV7-3 CASSTGGKSTDTQYF TGTGCCAGCAGCACAGGGGGCAAGAGCACAGATACGCAGTATTTT
few TRBD1 TRBJ1-2 TRBV11-2 CASSLVQGASGYTF TGTGCCAGCAGCTTAGTACAGGGGGCCTCGGGCTACACCTTC
- TRBD1 TRBJ2-3 TRBV7-9 CASSGAGTGGTDTQYF TGTGCCAGCAGCGGGGCCGGGACAGGGGGCACAGATACGCAGTATTTT
- - TRBJ2-5 TRBV7-9 CASIDSAEGDQETQYF TGTGCCAGCATCGACAGTGCGGAGGGGGACCAAGAGACCCAGTACTTC
- - TRBJ2-2 TRBV5-1 CASSLVPENTGELFF TGCGCCAGCAGCTTGGTTCCTGAGAACACCGGGGAGCTGTTTTTT
- TRBD1 TRBJ2-3 TRBV2 CASIRDRTGSTDTQYF TGTGCCAGCATCCGGGACAGGACCGGGAGCACAGATACGCAGTATTTT
- - TRBJ2-3 TRBV28 CASSFPQGTSSTDTQYF TGTGCCAGCAGCTTTCCCCAGGGGACTTCTAGCACAGATACGCAGTATTTT
- TRBD1 TRBJ1-2 TRBV29-1 CSVVEGGSGYTF TGCAGCGTTGTAGAAGGGGGCTCTGGCTACACCTTC
- - TRBJ2-3 TRBV5-1 CASSLGGSRGTDTQYF TGCGCCAGCAGCTTGGGAGGGTCCAGAGGCACAGATACGCAGTATTTT
few - TRBJ1-5 TRBV7-3 CATRPQHF TGTGCCACTCGGCCCCAGCATTTT
- TRBD1 TRBJ1-5 TRBV19 CASRKNTGARNQPQHF TGTGCCAGTAGAAAAAATACAGGGGCCCGCAATCAGCCCCAGCATTTT
- TRBD1 TRBJ2-2 TRBV6-1 CASSSGQGVGGELFF TGTGCCAGCAGTTCGGGACAGGGGGTTGGCGGGGAGCTGTTTTTT
- TRBD1 TRBJ1-4 TRBV5-1 CASQTGSDEKLFF TGCGCCAGCCAGACAGGGTCGGATGAAAAACTGTTTTTT
- TRBD2 TRBJ2-7 TRBV5-1 CASSLETSGRIYEQYF TGCGCCAGCAGCTTGGAAACTAGCGGGAGGATCTACGAGCAGTACTTC
few - TRBJ1-1 TRBV11-2 CASSLEENTEAFF TGTGCCAGCAGCTTAGAGGAGAACACTGAAGCTTTCTTT
- TRBD1 TRBJ2-3 TRBV7-2 CASSRDRGDTQYF TGTGCCAGCAGCCGCGACAGGGGTGATACGCAGTATTTT
- - TRBJ2-5 TRBV5-4 CASSLEIEETQYF TGTGCCAGCAGCTTGGAAATTGAAGAGACCCAGTACTTC
- - TRBJ2-7 TRBV18 CASSPLAGRLTYEQYF TGTGCCAGCTCACCACTGGCAGGACGGTTGACCTACGAGCAGTACTTC
- TRBD1 TRBJ1-2 TRBV5-4 CASSGGTGSGYTF TGTGCCAGCAGCGGGGGGACAGGGTCCGGCTACACCTTC
- - TRBJ2-7 TRBV15 CATSRDRSYEQYF TGTGCCACCAGCAGAGATCGCAGTTACGAGCAGTACTTC
- - TRBJ2-6 TRBV9 CASSVQGSGANVLTF TGTGCCAGCAGCGTTCAGGGTTCTGGGGCCAACGTCCTGACTTTC
- TRBD2 TRBJ2-3 TRBV9 CASSVDSGGTTDTQYF TGTGCCAGCAGCGTAGACTCGGGGGGTACGACAGATACGCAGTATTTT
- - TRBJ1-2 TRBV7-2 CASSLNGYGYTF TGTGCCAGCAGCTTAAATGGTTATGGCTACACCTTC
- - TRBJ2-1 TRBV23-1 CASSQSPVDEQFF TGCGCCAGCAGTCAATCACCCGTGGATGAGCAGTTCTTC
once - TRBJ2-3 TRBV10-1 CASSHSRDSTDTQYF TGCGCCAGCAGCCACAGTCGAGATTCCACAGATACGCAGTATTTT
few - TRBJ2-5 TRBV25-1 CASSDNNRETQYF TGTGCCAGCAGTGACAACAATCGGGAGACCCAGTACTTC
- - TRBJ2-7 TRBV7-8 CASSSLAAYSYEQYF TGTGCCAGCAGCTCCCTAGCAGCCTACTCCTACGAGCAGTACTTC
- TRBD2 TRBJ2-1 TRBV7-9 CASRPPGLAGNEQFF TGTGCCAGCCGGCCACCGGGACTAGCAGGCAATGAGCAGTTCTTC
- - TRBJ1-2 TRBV7-8 CASSLVHTAAGYTF TGTGCCAGCAGCTTAGTCCACACGGCGGCTGGCTACACCTTC
- TRBD1 TRBJ2-2 TRBV5-8 CASSLGQGAGELFF TGTGCCAGCAGCTTAGGACAGGGGGCCGGGGAGCTGTTTTTT
- - TRBJ1-5 TRBV5-5 CASSLIGDSQPQHF TGTGCCAGCAGCTTGATCGGGGACTCACAGCCCCAGCATTTT
once TRBD2 TRBJ2-1 TRBV5-1 CASSLGVAGNYNEQFF TGCGCCAGCAGCCTCGGAGTAGCGGGAAACTACAATGAGCAGTTCTTC
- - TRBJ2-5 TRBV6-1 CASSEVGWETQYF TGTGCCAGCAGTGAGGTGGGTTGGGAGACCCAGTACTTC
- TRBD1 TRBJ2-5 TRBV19 CASSTGTAKHF TGTGCCAGTAGTACAGGGACAGCAAAGCACTTC
- - TRBJ2-1 TRBV6-6 CASNGGPHNEQFF TGTGCCAGCAACGGAGGGCCACACAATGAGCAGTTCTTC
once - TRBJ2-7 TRBV20-1 CSARELAVQYF TGCAGTGCTAGGGAGCTAGCTGTGCAGTACTTC
- - TRBJ1-4 TRBV2 CASSVKTGFGPGFF TGTGCCAGCAGTGTAAAGACCGGGTTTGGGCCAGGTTTTTTT
- - TRBJ2-1 TRBV5-1 CASSLTGMPSYNEQFF TGCGCCAGCAGCTTGACTGGGATGCCATCCTACAATGAGCAGTTCTTC
- - TRBJ2-7 TRBV7-9 CASSLESRGEQYF TGTGCCAGCAGCTTAGAATCCCGAGGCGAGCAGTACTTC
- - TRBJ2-4 TRBV15 CATSSRGNIQYF TGTGCCACCAGCAGTCGCGGAAACATTCAGTACTTC
- TRBD2 TRBJ2-2 TRBV5-1 CASSPRTSGDTGELFF TGCGCCAGCAGTCCCCGGACTAGCGGAGACACCGGGGAGCTGTTTTTT
- - TRBJ1-2 TRBV18 CASSPAAGGNYGYTF TGTGCCAGCTCACCTGCGGCCGGGGGCAACTATGGCTACACCTTC
- TRBD2 TRBJ2-5 TRBV5-1 CASSLPGLPDAQYF TGCGCCAGCAGCTTACCGGGACTACCTGATGCCCAGTACTTC
- TRBD2 TRBJ2-3 TRBV7-8 CASSEAGIFVGVTDTQYF TGTGCCAGCTCGGAAGCGGGAATCTTTGTGGGAGTGACAGATACGCAGTATTTT
- - TRBJ1-2 TRBV18 CASSPAGRYGYTF TGTGCCAGCTCCCCTGCAGGACGCTATGGCTACACCTTC
- - TRBJ2-1 TRBV28 CASSEFRDIYNEQFF TGTGCCAGCAGCGAATTCCGGGACATCTACAATGAGCAGTTCTTC
once TRBD2 TRBJ2-3 TRBV5-4 CASSPGAGGPPDTQYF TGTGCCAGCAGCCCAGGGGCGGGAGGGCCGCCAGATACGCAGTATTTT